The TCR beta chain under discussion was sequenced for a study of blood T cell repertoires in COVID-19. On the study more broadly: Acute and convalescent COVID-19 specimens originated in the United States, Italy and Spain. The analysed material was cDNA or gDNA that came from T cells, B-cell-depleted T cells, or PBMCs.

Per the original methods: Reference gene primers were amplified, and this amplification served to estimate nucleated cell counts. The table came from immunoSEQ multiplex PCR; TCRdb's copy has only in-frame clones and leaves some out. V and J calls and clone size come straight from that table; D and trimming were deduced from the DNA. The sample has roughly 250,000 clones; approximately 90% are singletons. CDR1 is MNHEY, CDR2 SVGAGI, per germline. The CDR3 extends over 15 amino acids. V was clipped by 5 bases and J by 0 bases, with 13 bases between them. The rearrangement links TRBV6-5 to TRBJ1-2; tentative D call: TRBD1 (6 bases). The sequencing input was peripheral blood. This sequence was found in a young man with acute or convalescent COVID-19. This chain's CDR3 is CASSPPRTANYGYTF. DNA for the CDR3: TGTGCCAGCAGTCCCCCTCGGACAGCTAACTATGGCTACACCTTC.